These 22 T cell receptor beta chains were all obtained from the same sample, sequenced in a study of T cell responses to AZD1222 COVID-19 vaccine. Only in-frame clones appear in the TCRdb table, and some are missing; sequencing was by immunoSEQ multiplex PCR. The repertoire holds roughly 180,000 clones, with roughly 92% as singletons. The source was peripheral blood, collected on day 0 of AZD1222 vaccination. The receptor source for this set is an adult in good health.

The chain uses TRBV28 and TRBJ2-2; no clear D gene. Trimming removed 6 bases at V and 0 bases at J, with 11 bases between. CDR1 is MDHEN and CDR2 is SYDVKM in the germline V gene. The CDR3 sequence is 15 residues long. The CDR3 DNA reads as TGTGCCAGCAGAAGTGAGCGCCCGAACACCGGGGAGCTGTTTTTT. It specifies CASRSERPNTGELFF.

The V and J genes are TRBV6-5 and TRBJ2-7, with no clear D. The CDR3 is made up of 11 amino acids. Germline V gives CDR1 MNHEY, CDR2 SVGAGI. The ends were cut back, 7 bases at V and 5 bases at J, with 9 bases in the middle. Here the CDR3 DNA reads TGTGCCAGCAAAAGATTGGACGAGCAGTACTTC. Protein: CASKRLDEQYF.

The V gene is TRBV11-2, the J gene TRBJ1-2; D not resolved. The CDR3 consists of 12 residues. Trimming left V 4 bases short and J 3 bases short, with 6 bases between. The germline gives CDR1 SGHAT, CDR2 FQNNGV. The CDR3 protein is CASSSLDYGYTF. For the CDR3, the DNA is TGTGCCAGCAGCTCCCTAGACTATGGCTACACCTTC.

This chain joins TRBV2 and TRBJ1-4, with 7 bases aligning to TRBD1. Trimming removed 4 bases from V and 8 bases from J; junction bases left unmatched: 10. Germline V CDR1 and CDR2: SNHLY, FYNNEI. This CDR3 region has 15 residues. In nucleotides, the CDR3 is TGTGCCAGCAGTGGCCGGACAGGCCGAGGGGAAAAACTGTTTTTT. As protein: CASSGRTGRGEKLFF.

The chain couples TRBV6-5 to TRBJ1-4; 7 nucleotides agree with TRBD1. V dropped 5 bases and J dropped 8; count of bases not matched to a gene: 8. The CDR3 is made up of 14 amino acids. Germline loops: CDR1 MNHEY, CDR2 SVGAGI. CDR3: CASSRRQGREKLFF. For the CDR3, the DNA is TGTGCCAGCAGTAGACGACAGGGCAGGGAAAAACTGTTTTTT.

The rearrangement joins TRBV5-1 to TRBJ2-3; D is ambiguous. There are 16 residues in the CDR3. V lost 3 bases and J 0 bases, leaving 14 bases between the germline ends. Germline CDR1 is SGHRS and CDR2 is YFSETQ. The DNA for the CDR3 is TGCGCCAGCAGCTCGCTACTTACGACTAGCACAGATACGCAGTATTTT. Translating gives CASSSLLTTSTDTQYF. Full variable domain (remainder filled in from reference TRBV5-1 and TRBJ2-3): KAGVTQTPRYLIKTRGQQVTLSCSPISGHRSVSWYQQTPGQGLQFLFEYFSETQRNKGNFPGRFSGRQFSNSRSEMNVSTLELGDSALYLCASSSLLTTSTDTQYFGPGTRLTVL.

This clone was detected only a few times. This sequence joins TRBV11-2 and TRBJ2-2; D unresolved. V was pared by 3 bases and J by 6 bases, with 8 bases between. Per germline, CDR1 SGHAT and CDR2 FQNNGV. This CDR3 region has 13 residues. This CDR3 is CASSFGPAGELFF. The CDR3 DNA is TGTGCCAGCAGCTTTGGTCCAGCCGGGGAGCTGTTTTTT.

This chain links TRBV5-5 with TRBJ1-4; unclear D gene. V was trimmed by 4 bases and J by 2 bases, leaving 15 bases between them. Germline CDR1 and CDR2: SGHKS and YYEKEE (reference sequence). The CDR3 is made up of 16 amino acids. The chain's CDR3 is CASSRSKGATNEKLFF. CDR3 in DNA: TGTGCCAGCAGCCGATCAAAGGGTGCCACTAATGAAAAACTGTTTTTT.

On this clone itself: Other nucleotide sequences in the sample specify the same CDR3. This rearrangement joins TRBV9 to TRBJ1-2; D may be TRBD1 (6 bases). CDR1 and CDR2 from the germline V gene are SGDLS and YYNGEE. The CDR3 contains 13 residues. Trimming took 0 bases from V and 6 from J, leaving 9 bases between them. The CDR3 reads CASSVGGTHGYTF. The DNA of the CDR3 is TGTGCCAGCAGCGTAGGCGGGACACATGGCTACACCTTC. Full variable domain (missing parts from reference TRBV9 and TRBJ1-2): DSGVTQTPKHLITATGQRVTLRCSPRSGDLSVYWYQQSLDQGLQFLIQYYNGEERAKGNILERFSAQQFPDLHSELNLSSLELGDSALYFCASSVGGTHGYTFGSGTRLTVV.

The V gene is TRBV28, the J gene TRBJ1-5; 8 positions match TRBD1. The CDR3 is 15 residues long. Per the germline V gene, CDR1 is MDHEN and CDR2 is SYDVKM. V was pared by 3 bases and J by 6 bases, with 7 bases of the junction left unmatched. The CDR3 sequence: CASSFWTGTGQPQHF. The CDR3 DNA is TGTGCCAGCAGTTTCTGGACAGGGACCGGTCAGCCCCAGCATTTT.

The chain employs TRBV3-1 (or the pseudogene TRBV3-2) and TRBJ1-1; D is uncertain. The germline CDR1 and CDR2 sequences are LGHDT and YNNKEL (reference sequence). This CDR3 is built from 14 residues. The V gene lost 0 bases and the J gene lost 2 bases, with 7 bases spanning the gap. CDR3 region: CASSQESGNTEAFF. The CDR3 DNA is TGTGCCAGCAGCCAAGAGTCGGGAAACACTGAAGCTTTCTTT.

In its sample, this clone was seen once. The rearrangement joins TRBV21-1 to TRBJ1-2; the table's D call TRBD1 went unverified against the DNA. TRBV21-1 represents a pseudogene. The CDR3 is made up of 15 amino acids. The CDR3 protein is CASSRGQGAAYGYTF. CDR3 in DNA: TGTGCCAGCAGCAGAGGACAGGGGGCGGCCTATGGCTACACCTTC.

V and J are TRBV28 and TRBJ1-1, with unresolved D. There are 14 residues in the CDR3. The germline V and J ends were trimmed by 6 bases and 4 bases, with 15 bases remaining between them. CDR1 and CDR2 (germline): MDHEN, SYDVKM. The CDR3 reads CASRPITPSTEAFF. CDR3 bases: TGTGCCAGCAGGCCCATAACCCCGAGCACTGAAGCTTTCTTT. Variable domain in full (rest from reference TRBV28 and TRBJ1-1): DVKVTQSSRYLVKRTGEKVFLECVQDMDHENMFWYRQDPGLGLRLIYFSYDVKMKEKGDIPEGYSVSREKKERFSLILESASTNQTSMYLCASRPITPSTEAFFGQGTRLTVV.

The rearrangement links TRBV7-2 to TRBJ1-6; D gene uncertain. Trimming shortened V by 0 bases and J by 7 bases, and 10 bases separated the two germline ends. CDR1 and CDR2 from the germline V gene are SGHTA and FQGNSA. This CDR3 has 15 residues. CDR3 DNA: TGTGCCAGCAGCTTAGCGAGTACGGACAATTCACCCCTCCACTTT. Its protein is CASSLASTDNSPLHF.

The CDR3 region is CASSSRGLPTGELFF. DNA of the CDR3: TGTGCCAGCAGTTCCAGGGGCCTACCCACCGGGGAGCTGTTTTTT. The V and J genes are TRBV28 and TRBJ2-2; possible D gene TRBD1, 6 bases. Per germline, CDR1 MDHEN and CDR2 SYDVKM. This CDR3 has 15 residues. Deletions cut 4 bases from V and 4 bases from J, with 13 bases between.

The J gene is TRBJ2-7, the V gene TRBV29-1; 7 bases map to TRBD2. Unmatched junction bases numbered 4, after V lost 5 bases and J lost 3 bases. The CDR3 loop spans 12 amino acids. CDR1 and CDR2 from the germline V gene are SQVTM and ANQGSEA. The CDR3 bases are TGCAGCGTTTGGGACTACAGCTACGAGCAGTACTTC. Its protein product is CSVWDYSYEQYF.

J is TRBJ2-1 and V is TRBV5-1; maybe TRBD2 (6 bases). The CDR3 has 16 amino acids. With 4 bases removed from V and 0 bases from J, the gap between germline ends came to 14 bases. Germline V CDR1 and CDR2: SGHRS, YFSETQ. In DNA form, the CDR3 reads TGCGCCAGCAGCCCGGATAGCGGTAGCTCCTACAATGAGCAGTTCTTC. This translates into CASSPDSGSSYNEQFF.

This clone is a singleton in its sample. The rearrangement joins TRBV30 to TRBJ1-1; no definite D call. CDR3 size: 11 residues. V gave up 1 base and J gave up 4 bases, with 4 bases separating them. CDR1 and CDR2 (germline): GTSNPN, SVGIG (reference sequence). The CDR3 sequence is CAWSGFTEAFF. DNA for the CDR3: TGTGCCTGGAGTGGGTTCACTGAAGCTTTCTTT.

This sequence joins TRBV20-1 and TRBJ1-5, with 7 nucleotides matching TRBD1. This CDR3 has 13 amino acids. Unmatched junction bases numbered 3, after V lost 5 bases and J lost 2 bases. Germline V gives CDR1 DFQATT, CDR2 SNEGSKA (reference sequence). As DNA, the CDR3 is TGCAGTGCTCGTGACAGGGGCAATCAGCCCCAGCATTTT. Its protein product is CSARDRGNQPQHF.

V gene TRBV14 combines with J gene TRBJ1-2; tentative D call: TRBD1 (5 bases). Trimming stripped 0 bases from V and 8 bases from J, with 34 bases between. This CDR3 region has 21 residues. Germline CDR1 is SGHDN and CDR2 is FVKESK. The CDR3: CASSQEGSVRRQLDRYWGYTF. The CDR3 DNA reads as TGTGCCAGCAGCCAAGAGGGGTCTGTACGTCGACAGTTAGACCGTTACTGGGGCTACACCTTC.

The gene calls are TRBV4-2 and TRBJ1-2; D gene unclear. V was pared by 0 bases and J by 4 bases, with 12 bases between. Germline CDR1 and CDR2: LGHNA and YNFKEQ. The CDR3 has 15 amino acids. CDR3 residues: CASSQDSKDVYGYTF. CDR3 DNA sequence: TGTGCCAGCAGCCAAGATTCCAAGGACGTCTATGGCTACACCTTC.

The CDR3 coding sequence is TGTGCCAGCAGCGGGGGGACAGTGGGCAATCAGCCCCAGCATTTT. It yields the protein CASSGGTVGNQPQHF. J is TRBJ1-5 and V is TRBV25-1; 7 positions agree with TRBD1. This CDR3 spans 15 amino acids. Germline V lookup: CDR1 MGHDK, CDR2 SYGVNS. The ends lost 6 bases at V and 2 bases at J; junction bases unmatched: 7.